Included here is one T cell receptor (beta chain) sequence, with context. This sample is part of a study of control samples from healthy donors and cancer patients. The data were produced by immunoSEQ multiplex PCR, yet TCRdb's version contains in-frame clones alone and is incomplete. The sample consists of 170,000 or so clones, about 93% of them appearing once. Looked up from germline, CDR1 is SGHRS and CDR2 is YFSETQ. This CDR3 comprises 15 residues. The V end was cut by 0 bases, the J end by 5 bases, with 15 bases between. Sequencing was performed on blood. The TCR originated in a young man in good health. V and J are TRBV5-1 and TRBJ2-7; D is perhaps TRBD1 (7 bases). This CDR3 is CASSLGPGGTDEQYF. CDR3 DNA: TGCGCCAGCAGCTTGGGTCCAGGGGGGACCGACGAGCAGTACTTC.